The 6 T cell receptor beta chains below come from one sample, sequenced in a study of Graves' ophthalmopathy and Graves' hyperthyroidism. RNA transcripts yielded amplified TCR beta CDR3 regions. HTBI primers primed a first-round RT-PCR, and a second-round multiplex PCR followed. Via MiXCR, TCRdb re-called the multiplex PCR reads, giving one row per CDR3 protein. The sample yields some 240,000 distinct CDR3 sequences, less than 55% seen once. Sequencing was performed on peripheral blood. The receptor source for this set is an adult man with Graves' ophthalmopathy.

V is TRBV15 and J is TRBJ2-5; D not certain. CDR3 length: 13 residues. Germline CDR1 LNHNV, CDR2 YYDKDF (reference sequence). V dropped 2 bases and J dropped 2 bases, with 6 bases sitting between them. The CDR3 bases are TGTGCCACCAGCAGAATACAGCAAGAGACCCAGTACTTC. Encoded protein: CATSRIQQETQYF.

The V gene is TRBV12-3 or TRBV12-4, the J gene TRBJ2-7; a possible D gene is TRBD1 (6 bases). The CDR3 contains 13 residues. Trimming shortened V by 3 bases and J by 2 bases, and 8 bases separated the two germline ends. The CDR3 DNA follows: TGTGCCAGCAGTTTCGGGACAACCTACGAGCAGTACTTC. Encoded protein: CASSFGTTYEQYF.

In its sample, this clonotype was seen a few times. This chain links TRBV9 with TRBJ1-2, with 7 bases matching TRBD1. Per the germline V gene, CDR1 is SGDLS and CDR2 is YYNGEE. The CDR3 spans 13 residues. Trimming removed 4 bases from V and 5 bases from J; junction bases left unmatched: 5. The CDR3: CASSREGAYGYTF. The CDR3 DNA reads as TGTGCCAGCAGCCGAGAGGGGGCATATGGCTACACCTTC.

This clonotype has a count of ten or more. This rearrangement joins TRBV15 to TRBJ2-5; D assignment may be TRBD1 or TRBD2 (5 bases each). CDR1 LNHNV and CDR2 YYDKDF come from the germline V gene (reference sequence). Trimming took off 0 bases at V and 5 bases at J, with 10 bases between the two ends. CDR3 length equals 14 residues. CDR3 nucleotides: TGTGCCACCAGCAGAGAGCGAGGGGTCGAGACCCAGTACTTC. Translation: CATSRERGVETQYF.

The genes are TRBV29-1 and TRBJ2-5; TRBD2 agrees at 9 bases. Losses at the gene ends were 0 bases for V and 4 bases for J; bases not matched to a gene: 6. Germline lookup yields CDR1 SQVTM and CDR2 ANQGSEA. The CDR3 extends over 15 amino acids. CDR3 amino acids: CSVEEGAGGSETQYF. The CDR3 nucleotides are TGCAGCGTTGAAGAAGGAGCGGGAGGATCAGAGACCCAGTACTTC. Using reference TRBV29-1 and TRBJ2-5 for the parts outside the CDR3, the full variable domain is SAVISQKPSRDICQRGTSLTIQCQVDSQVTMMFWYRQQPGQSLTLIATANQGSEATYESGFVIDKFPISRPNLTFSTLTVSNMSPEDSSIYLCSVEEGAGGSETQYFGPGTRLLVL.

This clonotype was seen a handful of times. The chain combines TRBV19 with TRBJ1-3; no definite D call. The germline V and J ends were trimmed by 10 bases and 2 bases, with 15 bases remaining between them. The germline CDR1 and CDR2 sequences are LNHDA and SQIVND (reference sequence). This CDR3 has 14 amino acids. DNA of the CDR3: TGTGCCACCGACTCGCGAACCCCTGGAAACACCATATATTTT. Translated: CATDSRTPGNTIYF.